The 11 T cell receptor beta chains reported below all come from one sample, sequenced in a study of cytomegalovirus exposure and HLA in healthy donors. The PCR ran on 60 Vbeta and 13 Jbeta primers. Sequenced by immunoSEQ multiplex PCR; TCRdb stores in-frame clones only, minus some. The sample yields 140,000 or so clones, over 60% seen once. Sequencing was performed on PBMCs. The receptors stem from a woman aged 60-75 years in good health and CMV-seronegative.

The table lists this clone with a count of one. The chain uses TRBV27 and TRBJ2-5; the D gene is possibly TRBD2 (7 bases). The J call could be wrong; TRBJ2-7 is a better fit for the DNA end. Looked up from germline, CDR1 is MNHEY and CDR2 is SMNVEV (reference sequence). This CDR3 is built from 16 residues. CDR3 in DNA: TGTGCCAGCACGGACCGGGGGGCGGGGGCCTTTTACGAGCAGTACTTC. Residues: CASTDRGAGAFYEQYF.

The gene calls are TRBV7-8 and TRBJ2-1; 7 bases are a match to TRBD1. V was pared by 5 bases and J by 1 base, with 5 bases of the junction left unmatched. The CDR3 covers 15 residues. CDR1 and CDR2 (germline): SGHVS, FQNEAQ. The CDR3, as DNA: TGTGCCAGCAGCGCGCAGGGGGTATCCTACAATGAGCAGTTCTTC. Its protein is CASSAQGVSYNEQFF.

The chain links TRBV7-8 to TRBJ1-5, with 7 bases aligning to TRBD1. This CDR3 spans 18 amino acids. The junction had 17 bases not matched to a gene; V was cut back by 5 bases and J by 4 bases. The germline CDR1 and CDR2 sequences are SGHVS and FQNEAQ. The CDR3 loop is CASSPHRQGHSGNQPQHF. DNA for the CDR3: TGTGCCAGCAGCCCCCACCGACAGGGACACAGTGGAAATCAGCCCCAGCATTTT.

This chain links TRBV18 with TRBJ2-5, with 11 bases aligning to TRBD2. This CDR3 contains 16 residues. In germline, CDR1 is KGHSH, CDR2 LQKENI. The V segment lost 3 bases and the J segment 1 base; nucleotides outside the gene matches: 4. The DNA of the CDR3 is TGTGCCAGCTCACCCGCCGGGACTAGCGGCCAAGAGACCCAGTACTTC. Translated: CASSPAGTSGQETQYF.

This sequence joins TRBV6-1 and TRBJ1-2; a possible D gene is TRBD1 (6 bases). The germline V gene encodes CDR1 MNHNS and CDR2 SASEGT. V gave up 5 bases and J gave up 8 bases, with 18 bases separating them. This CDR3 has 14 amino acids. The CDR3 nucleotides read TGTGCCAGCAGTAGCGAGCCACAGGGAGAGGGCTACACCTTC. This sequence encodes CASSSEPQGEGYTF.

The chain couples TRBV19 to TRBJ2-1; possible D gene TRBD1, 6 bases. The ends were cut back, 5 bases at V and 10 bases at J, with 18 bases in the middle. The germline V gene encodes CDR1 LNHDA and CDR2 SQIVND (reference sequence). CDR3 length: 14 amino acids. CDR3 DNA: TGTGCCAGTAGTCCCCAAGGCTTTGGGACAGAGCAGTTCTTC. Encoded protein: CASSPQGFGTEQFF.

V and J are TRBV28 and TRBJ2-3, with D possibly being TRBD2 (5 bases). Trimming removed 7 bases at V and 3 bases at J, with 8 bases between. This CDR3 is built from 12 residues. Germline CDR1 MDHEN, CDR2 SYDVKM. The DNA for the CDR3 is TGTGCCAGCACGGGGAGAACAGATACGCAGTATTTT. Protein: CASTGRTDTQYF.

This clone has just one count. V and J are TRBV5-1 and TRBJ2-7; perhaps TRBD1 as D (6 bases). Per the germline V gene, CDR1 is SGHRS and CDR2 is YFSETQ. V was cut by 4 bases and J by 6 bases, with 14 bases left in between. This CDR3 has 13 residues. CDR3 nucleotide sequence: TGCGCCAGCAGCCCCAGGGGTCTTAGCGAGCAGTACTTC. It is translated as CASSPRGLSEQYF. The whole variable domain, remainder taken from reference TRBV5-1 and TRBJ2-7, is KAGVTQTPRYLIKTRGQQVTLSCSPISGHRSVSWYQQTPGQGLQFLFEYFSETQRNKGNFPGRFSGRQFSNSRSEMNVSTLELGDSALYLCASSPRGLSEQYFGPGTRLTVT.

The rearrangement links TRBV5-1 to TRBJ2-5, with 8 bases aligning to TRBD2. The J segment lost 5 bases and the V segment lost 6 bases, leaving 15 bases of the junction unmatched. This CDR3 has 16 amino acids. Looked up from germline, CDR1 is SGHRS and CDR2 is YFSETQ. In nucleotides, the CDR3 is TGCGCCAGCAATGATCCGGGCGGGGGGCCCCCCGAGACCCAGTACTTC. Its protein is CASNDPGGGPPETQYF.

V usage is TRBV6-5 and J usage is TRBJ2-7; 11 bases line up with TRBD1. This CDR3 spans 14 amino acids. Germline V gene data show CDR1 as MNHEY and CDR2 as SVGAGI. V lost 7 bases and J lost 3; bases outside the gene matches: 5. The CDR3 DNA follows: TGTGCCAGCAAGGGACAGGGGGGGAACTACGAGCAGTACTTC. Its protein product is CASKGQGGNYEQYF.

The J gene is TRBJ2-2, the V gene TRBV5-1; D may be TRBD1 (5 bases). V lost 6 bases and J lost 4, with 19 bases in between. Germline values: CDR1 SGHRS, CDR2 YFSETQ. The CDR3 contains 16 residues. The CDR3, as DNA: TGCGCCAGCACCGCGGCCCAGGGCGGATCCACCGGGGAGCTGTTTTTT. Protein product: CASTAAQGGSTGELFF.